The rows below give T cell receptor beta chains drawn from one sample of a study of blood T cell repertoires in COVID-19. TCRdb's table, derived via immunoSEQ multiplex PCR, lists solely in-frame clones and lacks some. The table includes a few hundred thousand clones, 80% to 85% detected once. Sequencing used peripheral blood. These receptors were taken from a person aged 70 to 85 with COVID-19, enrolled during active disease. Each CDR3 is given with its conserved first and last residue. Each record gives: CDR3 protein, CDR3 DNA, clone size, V gene, J gene, D gene. A D gene is named only where the DNA matches it firmly. Not all rows give a size; the values are once, few, many and, for expanded clones, a class.

CASSSPTRFEQFF	TGTGCCAGCAGCTCCCCAACTAGATTTGAGCAGTTCTTC	NA	TRBV5-6	TRBJ2-1	NA
CASSWTSGTGGF	TGTGCCAGCAGCTGGACATCCGGGACAGGGGGCTTC	few	TRBV5-6	TRBJ2-7	TRBD1
CASSPGDLRVFNYGYTF	TGTGCCAGCAGTCCAGGGGATTTGCGGGTTTTCAACTATGGCTACACCTTC	few	TRBV28	TRBJ1-2	NA
CASSIENSGGANTGELFF	TGTGCCAGTAGTATAGAGAATAGCGGGGGGGCAAACACCGGGGAGCTGTTTTTT	NA	TRBV19	TRBJ2-2	TRBD2
CASSLKKAGTPDGYTF	TGTGCCAGCAGTCTAAAGAAAGCCGGGACACCAGATGGCTACACCTTC	NA	TRBV2	TRBJ1-2	NA
CASSPNYRTGLTDTQYF	TGTGCCAGTAGTCCAAACTACCGGACAGGCCTGACAGATACGCAGTATTTT	NA	TRBV19	TRBJ2-3	TRBD1
CASSSRGLYQPQHF	TGTGCCAGCTCGAGCAGGGGGCTGTATCAGCCCCAGCATTTT	many	TRBV6-5	TRBJ1-5	TRBD1
CASSQDDGGSYGYTF	TGCGCCAGCAGCCAAGATGATGGGGGCTCCTATGGCTACACCTTC	few	TRBV4-1	TRBJ1-2	NA
CASSLAGQARWYYGYTF	TGTGCCAGCAGCTTAGCGGGACAGGCCCGGTGGTACTATGGCTACACCTTC	NA	TRBV7-2	TRBJ1-2	TRBD1
CASSIVQGLAVIEQFF	TGTGCCAGTAGTATAGTCCAGGGACTAGCGGTCATTGAGCAGTTCTTC	NA	TRBV19	TRBJ2-1	TRBD2
CASAPGTLGVAGELFF	TGTGCTAGTGCTCCCGGCACCCTCGGGGTTGCCGGGGAGCTGTTTTTT	NA	TRBV12-5	TRBJ2-2	NA
CASSQDRGSRYEQYF	TGTGCCAGCAGCCAAGATCGCGGGAGTAGGTACGAGCAGTACTTC	NA	TRBV4-2	TRBJ2-7	TRBD2
CASSFGLAGKETQYF	TGTGCCAGCAGCTTTGGACTAGCGGGGAAAGAGACCCAGTACTTC	once	TRBV7-9	TRBJ2-5	TRBD2
CASTPKGRSYEQYF	TGTGCCAGCACCCCCAAGGGGCGCTCCTACGAGCAGTACTTC	NA	TRBV6-1	TRBJ2-7	NA
CASSTNYGNEQFF	TGTGCCAGCAGCACTAACTACGGCAATGAGCAGTTCTTC	NA	TRBV7-2	TRBJ2-1	NA
CASSLALKRTGRGNEKLFF	TGTGCCAGCAGCTTAGCGCTGAAGAGGACAGGCCGCGGTAATGAAAAACTGTTTTTT	NA	TRBV7-8	TRBJ1-4	TRBD1
CASSDTGTRQPQHF	TGTGCCAGCAGTGACACAGGGACTAGGCAGCCCCAGCATTTT	NA	TRBV6-6	TRBJ1-5	NA
CASSQGSSLMDRGGYTF	TGCGCCAGCAGCCAAGGTTCAAGTTTGATGGACAGGGGAGGCTACACCTTC	NA	TRBV4-1	TRBJ1-2	TRBD1
CASSLWQLAGGPGEQYF	TGTGCCAGCAGTTTATGGCAACTAGCGGGAGGGCCGGGCGAGCAGTACTTC	NA	TRBV28	TRBJ2-7	TRBD2
CASTPGGGFGYGYTF	TGTGCCAGTACCCCTGGGGGGGGGTTTGGCTATGGCTACACCTTC	NA	TRBV19	TRBJ1-2	NA
CASSIAGPGSLGGNEQFF	TGTGCCAGTAGTATAGCCGGACCCGGGAGCTTGGGTGGCAATGAGCAGTTCTTC	NA	TRBV19	TRBJ2-1	NA
CASSALTAGNTIYF	TGTGCCAGCAGTGCCTTGACAGCGGGAAACACCATATATTTT	NA	TRBV25-1	TRBJ1-3	NA
CATSDWTRNTGELFF	TGTGCCACCAGTGATTGGACAAGGAACACCGGGGAGCTGTTTTTT	NA	TRBV24-1	TRBJ2-2	NA
CASSSDRGGQPQHF	TGTGCCAGCAGTTCGGACAGGGGGGGACAGCCCCAGCATTTT	NA	TRBV27	TRBJ1-5	TRBD1
CASRPGTARGEQFF	TGTGCCAGCAGACCCGGGACGGCTCGGGGGGAGCAGTTCTTC	NA	TRBV6-5	TRBJ2-1	NA
CATRDRVESTIYF	TGCGCCACCCGGGACAGAGTGGAAAGCACCATATATTTT	NA	TRBV10-2	TRBJ1-3	TRBD1
CASSPILSSTDTQYF	TGCGCCAGCAGCCCCATACTCTCCTCTACAGATACGCAGTATTTT	once	TRBV4-3	TRBJ2-3	NA
CASSSPGGESPLHF	TGTGCCAGTAGCTCCCCGGGTGGAGAGTCACCCCTCCACTTT	NA	TRBV19	TRBJ1-6	NA
CASSSRGTEAFF	TGTGCCAGCAGTAGCAGGGGCACTGAAGCTTTCTTT	NA	TRBV28	TRBJ1-1	NA
CATSSRDTDTQYF	TGTGCCACCAGTTCCAGGGACACAGATACGCAGTATTTT	NA	TRBV15	TRBJ2-3	NA
CASSSLYEQYF	TGTGCCAGCAGCTCCCTATACGAGCAGTACTTC	NA	TRBV7-2	TRBJ2-7	NA
CASSEFRGGTEAFF	TGTGCCAGCAGTGAATTTCGGGGGGGCACTGAAGCTTTCTTT	NA	TRBV6-1	TRBJ1-1	NA
CATSSTGLASVEQFF	TGTGCCACCAGCAGCACCGGACTAGCGAGTGTTGAGCAGTTCTTC	NA	TRBV15	TRBJ2-1	TRBD2
CASSARDRVDGDEQYF	TGTGCCAGCTCAGCCCGGGACAGGGTCGATGGCGACGAGCAGTACTTC	NA	TRBV18	TRBJ2-7	TRBD1
CASSLRGSSYNEQFF	TGTGCCAGCAGCCTACGGGGGAGCTCCTACAATGAGCAGTTCTTC	few	TRBV5-4	TRBJ2-1	NA
CASSIWGLAGGSSSTDTQYF	TGTGCCAGTAGTATATGGGGACTAGCGGGGGGATCCTCTAGCACAGATACGCAGTATTTT	NA	TRBV19	TRBJ2-3	TRBD2
CASSPGQGNTGELFF	TGTGCCAGCAGTCCGGGACAGGGGAACACCGGGGAGCTGTTTTTT	NA	TRBV6-4	TRBJ2-2	TRBD1
CASSQGAGGLETQYF	TGCGCCAGCAGCCAAGGAGCGGGGGGGCTGGAGACCCAGTACTTC	NA	TRBV4-3	TRBJ2-5	TRBD2
CASIPGGGRGGTDTQYF	TGCGCCAGCATCCCTGGAGGGGGCAGGGGTGGAACAGATACGCAGTATTTT	few	TRBV10-2	TRBJ2-3	NA
CASSQDPTARNQPQHF	TGTGCCAGCAGCCAAGATCCGACAGCCCGCAATCAGCCCCAGCATTTT	NA	TRBV3-1/TRBV3-2	TRBJ1-5	NA
CSVEDSAKASYNEQFF	TGCAGCGTTGAAGATAGCGCGAAGGCCTCCTACAATGAGCAGTTCTTC	NA	TRBV29-1	TRBJ2-1	NA
CASRRFFEGGNHEQYF	TGTGCCAGCAGGAGATTCTTTGAGGGAGGGAACCACGAGCAGTACTTC	NA	TRBV6-6	TRBJ2-7	TRBD2
CASREILNTDTQYF	TGTGCCAGCAGGGAGATACTGAACACAGATACGCAGTATTTT	NA	TRBV2	TRBJ2-3	NA
CASSTTASPGELFF	TGTGCCAGCTCAACGACAGCTTCCCCCGGGGAGCTGTTTTTT	NA	TRBV18	TRBJ2-2	NA
CATRTSGSMTNEQFF	TGTGCCACCAGGACTAGCGGGAGTATGACCAATGAGCAGTTCTTC	NA	TRBV24-1	TRBJ2-1	TRBD2
CASSVGAVPQETQYF	TGTGCCAGCAGCGTAGGTGCAGTACCCCAAGAGACCCAGTACTTC	NA	TRBV9	TRBJ2-5	NA